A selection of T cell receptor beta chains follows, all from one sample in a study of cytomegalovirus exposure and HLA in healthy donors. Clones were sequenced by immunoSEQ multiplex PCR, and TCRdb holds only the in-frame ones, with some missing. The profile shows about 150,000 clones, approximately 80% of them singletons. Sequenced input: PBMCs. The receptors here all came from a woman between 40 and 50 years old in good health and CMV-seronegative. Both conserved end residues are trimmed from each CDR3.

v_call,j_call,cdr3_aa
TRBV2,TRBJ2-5,ASPKGTTQETQY
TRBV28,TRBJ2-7,ASSLMGLASYEQY
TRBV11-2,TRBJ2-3,ASSSLSTSADTQY
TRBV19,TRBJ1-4,ASSRQEKLF
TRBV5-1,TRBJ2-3,ASRQGGPTDTQY
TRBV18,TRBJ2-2,ASSLQETTTGELF
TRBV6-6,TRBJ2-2,ASSLTPGTATGELF
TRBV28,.,ASSSNRGFDEQY
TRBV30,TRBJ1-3,AWTPGQVLTIY
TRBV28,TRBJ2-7,ASSLTQFYEQY
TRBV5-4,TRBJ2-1,ASSFQGYNEQF
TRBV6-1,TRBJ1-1,ASSKGQGSTEAF
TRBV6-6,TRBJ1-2,ASSYGIDSNYGYT
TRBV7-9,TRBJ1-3,ASKLGVGNTIY
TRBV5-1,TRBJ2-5,ASSLVSSGQETQY
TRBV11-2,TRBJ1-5,ASSYGSGPQH
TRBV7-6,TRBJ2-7,ASSLGTGPYEQY
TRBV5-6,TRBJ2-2,ASSPGPQGATGELF
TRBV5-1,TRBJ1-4,ASSSDRGGEKLF
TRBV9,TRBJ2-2,ASSVDQLNTGELF
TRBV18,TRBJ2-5,ASSPQQGQGGETQY
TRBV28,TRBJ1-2,ASSLSTAYGYT
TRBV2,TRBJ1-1,ASRLEGATEAF
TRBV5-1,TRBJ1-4,ASSLQGGEKLF
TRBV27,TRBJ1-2,ASSPTGGIGYT
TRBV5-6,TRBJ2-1,ASSLYRQGARNEQF
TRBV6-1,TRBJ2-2,ASSEPLGANTGELF
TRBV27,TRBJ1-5,ASSFGGEQPQH
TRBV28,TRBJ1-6,ASSLEMGRGYNSPLH
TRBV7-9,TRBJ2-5,ASSLDSQETQY
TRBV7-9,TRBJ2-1,ASSLGQGTYNEQF
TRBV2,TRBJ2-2,ASSRTSGPTGELF
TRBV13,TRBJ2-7,ASSGPGLRVYEQY
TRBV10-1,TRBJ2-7,ASSESRGISYEQY
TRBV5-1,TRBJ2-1,ASRYGQGNEQF
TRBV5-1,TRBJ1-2,ASSSGTGGGIGGYT
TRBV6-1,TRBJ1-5,ASEWDRNQPQH
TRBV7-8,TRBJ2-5,ASSSSGQVETQY
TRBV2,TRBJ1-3,ASSEGVNHWSSGNTIY
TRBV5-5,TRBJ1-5,ASSQSGTGGYNQPQH
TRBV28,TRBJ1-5,ASSSGQGDQPQH
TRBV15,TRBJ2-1,ATSAGTRGDEQF